These 3 T cell receptor beta chains were all obtained from the same sample, sequenced in a study of T cells after yellow fever vaccination. TCRdb re-derived calls from the 5' RACE reads in MiXCR, one entry per CDR3 protein. The data contain more than 95,000 distinct CDR3 sequences, more than 7.5% of them singletons. The material was CD8+ T cells sorted from PBMCs, obtained on the day of the yellow fever booster vaccination. These receptors all come from a man between 18 and 35 years old who received the YFV17D yellow fever vaccine.

This clonotype was counted only a few times. The chain is built from TRBV7-8 and TRBJ1-1, with a possible D match to TRBD1 (5 bases). The CDR3 extends over 14 amino acids. From germline, CDR1 is SGHVS and CDR2 FQNEAQ. V lost 5 bases and J lost 5, with 15 bases in between. CDR3 nucleotide sequence: TGTGCCAGCAGCCCGCGGGGCCGCGGAACTGAAGCTTTCTTT. Translation gives CASSPRGRGTEAFF.

V and J are TRBV7-9 and TRBJ2-5; 9 bases fit TRBD2. Germline CDR1 reads SEHNR; CDR2 reads FQNEAQ (reference sequence). The CDR3 has 14 amino acids. V lost 2 bases and J lost 5; bases outside the gene matches: 3. The CDR3 region is CASSLTGLAETQYF. The CDR3 DNA is TGTGCCAGCAGCTTAACCGGACTAGCGGAGACCCAGTACTTC.

The chain uses TRBV4-3 and TRBJ2-2; 9 nucleotides align to TRBD1. The germline CDR1 and CDR2 sequences are LGHNA and YSLEER. The ends lost 4 bases at V and 3 bases at J; junction bases unmatched: 6. The CDR3 covers 16 residues. This chain's CDR3 is CASSPIGDRDTGELFF. The CDR3, as DNA: TGCGCCAGCAGCCCCATAGGGGACAGGGACACCGGGGAGCTGTTTTTT.